Listed here are 23 T cell receptor beta chains from one sample, sequenced in a study of T cells in Graves' hyperthyroidism and ophthalmopathy. Amplification targeted TCR beta CDR3 regions from RNA transcripts. Using the HTBI primer set, a first-round RT-PCR was run on the TCR CDR3. TCRdb used MiXCR to reprocess the multiplex PCR reads, holding one entry per CDR3 protein. The table has 620,000 or so distinct CDR3 sequences, about 14% seen once. The sequencing input was blood. Receptor source: a woman aged 45-59 years with Graves' ophthalmopathy.

This clonotype was detected many times. The chain joins TRBV18 to TRBJ2-7; D remains unclear. The V gene lost 0 bases and the J gene lost 2 bases, with 8 bases spanning the gap. Looked up from germline, CDR1 is KGHSH and CDR2 is LQKENI. This CDR3 has 14 amino acids. The CDR3 DNA is TGTGCCAGCTCACCACCCGGGTTTCCCTACGAGCAGTACTTC. Amino acid sequence: CASSPPGFPYEQYF.

This clonotype was detected ten times or more. The chain has TRBV6-6 and TRBJ1-5; D is unresolved. The CDR3 runs to 15 residues. V lost 3 bases and J 1 base, leaving 10 bases between the germline ends. Germline CDR1 is MNHNY and CDR2 is SVGAGI (reference sequence). Here the CDR3 DNA reads TGTGCCAGCAGTTATTCGGCAGAAAGCAATCAGCCCCAGCATTTT. Protein product: CASSYSAESNQPQHF.

This clonotype was counted at least ten times. One end of the junction does not line up with germline, which may come from a read error. The V and J genes are TRBV6-6 and TRBJ2-1; D is undetermined. Germline V gives CDR1 MNHNY, CDR2 SVGAGI (reference sequence). The CDR3 is 13 residues long. CDR3 protein: CASSYSSHNEQFF. CDR3 nucleotide sequence: TGTGCCAGCAGTTACTCCTCCCACAATGAGCAGTTCTTC.

This clonotype was detected ten times or more. The J gene is TRBJ1-1, the V gene TRBV7-9, with TRBD1 identical over 10 bases. The junction had 5 bases not matched to a gene; V was cut back by 5 bases and J by 5 bases. The CDR3 has 14 residues. Germline V gene lookup returns CDR1 SEHNR and CDR2 FQNEAQ (reference sequence). CDR3 sequence (DNA): TGTGCCAGCAGCCGGGACAGGGGATGGACTGAAGCTTTCTTT. It yields the protein CASSRDRGWTEAFF.

This clonotype was seen ten or more times. CDR3: CASSRTTPQGYTF. CDR3 bases: TGTGCCAGCAGCCGCACTACGCCGCAGGGCTACACCTTC. This sequence joins TRBV12-3 or TRBV12-4 and TRBJ1-2, with D hard to call. V lost 6 bases and J 8 bases, leaving 16 bases between the germline ends. The CDR3 is made up of 13 amino acids.

This clonotype came up once. This clone may be a read error of a much larger clone one base away. V is TRBV5-1 and J is TRBJ2-7; TRBD1 might be the D (5 bases). Germline CDR1 is SGHRS and CDR2 is YFSETQ. The CDR3 length is 14 residues. As DNA, the CDR3 is TGCACCAGCAGCTTGCAGCAGGGTGAGGACGAGCAGTACTTC. Encoded protein: CTSSLQQGEDEQYF.

J is TRBJ2-7 and V is TRBV24-1; weak D call: TRBD1 (6 bases). Germline loops: CDR1 KGHDR, CDR2 SFDVKD. V lost 1 base to trimming and J lost 2 bases, with 14 bases between them. The CDR3 is 16 residues long. CDR3 amino acids: CATSDFSRQDAYEQYF. The CDR3 DNA reads TGTGCCACCAGTGATTTCTCCCGACAGGATGCCTACGAGCAGTACTTC.

This clonotype has just a few counts. The V gene is TRBV6-2 or TRBV6-3, the J gene TRBJ1-1; 8 nucleotides line up with TRBD1. Germline CDR1 reads MNHEY; CDR2 reads SVGEGT. The trim removed 7 bases at V and 4 bases at J, leaving 11 bases unmatched. The CDR3 is 15 amino acids. The CDR3 coding sequence is TGTGCCAGCACCATTACCGGGACAGGCGGCACTGAAGCTTTCTTT. It translates to CASTITGTGGTEAFF.

This clonotype turned up a few times. V and J are TRBV14 and TRBJ2-7; the match to TRBD1 covers 7 bases. The CDR3 spans 17 residues. Per the germline V gene, CDR1 is SGHDN and CDR2 is FVKESK. J gave up 0 bases and V 0 bases, and 8 bases lay outside the gene matches. The CDR3 DNA follows: TGTGCCAGCAGCCAAGAAACTCTGACAGGGACCTCCTACGAGCAGTACTTC. Protein product: CASSQETLTGTSYEQYF.

This clonotype was detected ten times or more. The chain links TRBV13 to TRBJ2-7; D unresolved. The CDR3 loop spans 16 amino acids. With 1 base removed from V and 0 bases from J, the gap between germline ends came to 13 bases. The germline CDR1 and CDR2 sequences are PRHDT and FYEKMQ (reference sequence). Written as DNA, the CDR3 is TGTGCCAGCAGCTTAGACCACACAGAGAGCTCCTACGAGCAGTACTTC. Encoded protein: CASSLDHTESSYEQYF.

This clonotype has at least ten counts. This sequence joins TRBV7-9 and TRBJ1-2; no firm D call. The germline CDR1 and CDR2 sequences are SEHNR and FQNEAQ (reference sequence). Trimming removed 3 bases at V and 14 bases at J, with 16 bases between. The CDR3 runs to 12 residues. For the CDR3, the DNA is TGTGCCAGCAGCTTGGAGAACGGCCATTATACCTTC. Its protein is CASSLENGHYTF. Full variable domain (outside the CDR3, taken from reference TRBV7-9 and TRBJ1-2): DTGVSQNPRHKITKRGQNVTFRCDPISEHNRLYWYRQTLGQGPEFLTYFQNEAQLEKSRLLSDRFSAERPKGSFSTLEIQRTEQGDSAMYLCASSLENGHYTFGSGTRLTVV.

The rearrangement joins TRBV7-2 to TRBJ1-2, with unresolved D. Germline values: CDR1 SGHTA, CDR2 FQGNSA. The V end was cut by 5 bases, the J end by 4 bases, with 14 bases between. This CDR3 has 14 amino acids. Written as DNA, the CDR3 is TGTGCCAGCAGCCCCGCCGGGAGTTTCTATGGCTACACCTTC. This translates into CASSPAGSFYGYTF.

This clonotype was counted many times. This rearrangement joins TRBV20-1 to TRBJ2-7, with 10 nucleotides matching TRBD1. The CDR3 runs 13 residues. The germline V gene has CDR1 DFQATT and CDR2 SNEGSKA (reference sequence). With 3 bases clipped from V and 6 bases from J, the junction kept 5 bases outside the gene matches. The CDR3 sequence is CSARTGGLSEQYF. DNA of the CDR3: TGCAGTGCTAGGACAGGGGGCCTTTCCGAGCAGTACTTC.

This CDR3 is CASSYSLFFKSSGNTIYF. CDR3 nucleotide sequence: TGTGCCAGCAGTTACTCGCTTTTCTTCAAGAGCTCTGGAAACACCATATATTTT. V and J are TRBV6-2 or TRBV6-3 and TRBJ1-3; D not certain. The CDR3 has 18 amino acids. Germline assignment: CDR1 MNHEY and CDR2 SVGEGT. V dropped 0 bases and J dropped 0 bases, with 15 bases sitting between them.

This clonotype was observed many times. The chain joins TRBV7-8 to TRBJ2-3; the match to TRBD2 covers 13 bases. Germline trimming cut 5 bases from V and 3 bases from J; bases unmatched to any gene: 5. CDR1 is SGHVS and CDR2 is FQNEAQ in the germline V gene. CDR3 length: 16 residues. In DNA form, the CDR3 reads TGTGCCAGCAGCGCTAAGGGACTAGCGGGAACAGATACGCAGTATTTT. It specifies CASSAKGLAGTDTQYF.

In this sample, this clonotype turned up many times. V gene TRBV10-3 combines with J gene TRBJ1-1, with 7 bases fitting TRBD1. After removal of 4 bases from V and 5 bases from J, the junction contained 4 bases not matched to a gene. The germline V gene encodes CDR1 ENHRY and CDR2 SYGVKD. This CDR3 is built from 13 residues. The CDR3 bases are TGTGCCATCAGTGGGGACAGTGGTACTGAAGCTTTCTTT. Its protein product is CAISGDSGTEAFF.

The genes are TRBV28 and TRBJ1-3; D is unresolved. CDR3 length: 12 residues. Per germline, CDR1 MDHEN and CDR2 SYDVKM. The V gene lost 4 bases and the J gene lost 13 bases, with 14 bases spanning the gap. This chain's CDR3 is CASSSRLSLIYF. The CDR3 coding sequence is TGTGCCAGCAGTTCACGGTTATCTCTAATATATTTT.

V and J are TRBV20-1 and TRBJ1-2, with D possibly being TRBD1 (5 bases). The CDR3 covers 12 residues. V was trimmed by 4 bases and J by 1 base, leaving 7 bases between them. The germline gives CDR1 DFQATT, CDR2 SNEGSKA (reference sequence). Here the CDR3 DNA reads TGCAGTGCTACGGGGGATAACTATGGCTACACCTTC. Its protein is CSATGDNYGYTF.

This clonotype was seen many times. Compared with germline, one end of the junction differs, possibly owing to a read error. This chain connects TRBV7-7 to TRBJ2-5, with D possibly TRBD2 on 8 matching bases. This CDR3 is built from 14 residues. Germline V gene lookup returns CDR1 SSHAT and CDR2 FNYEAQ (reference sequence). The CDR3 loop is CASSLVREGATQYF. The CDR3 nucleotides read TGTGCTAGCAGCTTAGTCCGGGAGGGGGCGACCCAGTACTTC.

The table lists this clonotype with many counts. The chain joins TRBV5-1 to TRBJ2-3, with 10 bases identical to TRBD2. Unmatched junction bases numbered 13, after V lost 4 bases and J lost 5 bases. Germline-derived CDR1 and CDR2 are SGHRS and YFSETQ. The CDR3 loop spans 17 amino acids. This CDR3 is CASSDSAGTSVRDTQYF. Written as DNA, the CDR3 is TGCGCCAGCAGCGACTCGGCCGGGACTAGCGTCCGAGATACGCAGTATTTT.

The V call is TRBV6-2 or TRBV6-3, the J call TRBJ2-3, with 7 nucleotides matching TRBD2. The V segment lost 2 bases and the J segment 4 bases; nucleotides outside the gene matches: 3. Germline assignment: CDR1 MNHEY and CDR2 SVGEGT. The CDR3 spans 14 residues. The CDR3 sequence: CASSYGRAPDTQYF. In DNA form, the CDR3 reads TGTGCCAGCAGTTACGGGAGGGCCCCAGATACGCAGTATTTT.

This clonotype was observed many times. This chain uses TRBV28 with TRBJ2-7, with D perhaps assigned TRBD1 or TRBD2 (7 bases each). The V end was cut by 8 bases, the J end by 5 bases, with 19 bases between. Germline assignment: CDR1 MDHEN and CDR2 SYDVKM. This CDR3 is 14 amino acids long. In DNA, the CDR3 is TGTGCCAGCGCCCCAGGGGGGGAAGGGAACGAGCAGTACTTC. Translating it yields CASAPGGEGNEQYF.

This clonotype has ten or more counts. The chain carries TRBV2 and TRBJ1-5; D is unclear. The CDR3 spans 15 residues. Trimming stripped 7 bases from V and 0 bases from J, with 13 bases between. Germline V lookup: CDR1 SNHLY, CDR2 FYNNEI. The CDR3 here is CASMRTVNSNQPQHF. The CDR3 region has the DNA TGTGCCAGCATGCGGACTGTTAATAGCAATCAGCCCCAGCATTTT.